Shown below are 25 T cell receptor beta chains from a single sample sequenced in a study of blood T cell repertoires in COVID-19. Clones were read by immunoSEQ multiplex PCR, and TCRdb kept only the in-frame ones, dropping some. The sample includes around 100,000 clones, 89% of them seen just once. The sample consisted of peripheral blood. Receptors originate from a woman aged 55-70 years with acute or convalescent COVID-19.

The chain couples TRBV20-1 to TRBJ2-5; TRBD1 matches at 11 bases. The J segment lost 4 bases and the V segment lost 3 bases, leaving 7 bases of the junction unmatched. In germline, CDR1 is DFQATT, CDR2 SNEGSKA (reference sequence). The CDR3 covers 15 residues. CDR3 bases: TGCAGTGCTAGTCGTGGGACAGGGGGAGGAGAGACCCAGTACTTC. Translated: CSASRGTGGGETQYF.

This sequence joins TRBV27 and TRBJ2-7; 10 bases are shared with TRBD1. The germline V gene encodes CDR1 MNHEY and CDR2 SMNVEV (reference sequence). V trimming: 4 bases; J trimming: 5 bases; junction bases outside the gene matches: 2. The CDR3 is made up of 13 amino acids. CDR3 sequence (DNA): TGTGCCAGCAGTTGGACAGGGGGAAACGAGCAGTACTTC. It yields the protein CASSWTGGNEQYF.

The V call is TRBV10-2, the J call TRBJ1-2, with TRBD1 matching 9 bases. Germline CDR1 WSHSY, CDR2 SAAADI. With 7 bases clipped from V and 7 bases from J, the junction kept 4 bases outside the gene matches. The CDR3 extends over 12 amino acids. The CDR3 sequence: CASKVTGGGYTF. CDR3 nucleotides: TGCGCCAGCAAAGTGACAGGGGGTGGCTACACCTTC.

The chain joins TRBV7-9 to TRBJ2-1, with D perhaps matching TRBD1 (6 bases). V lost 3 bases and J 9 bases, leaving 12 bases between the germline ends. The CDR3 runs to 13 residues. Germline V CDR1 and CDR2: SEHNR, FQNEAQ (reference sequence). The CDR3 protein is CASSLRTEREQFF. The CDR3 nucleotides read TGTGCCAGCAGCTTGAGGACAGAGCGTGAGCAGTTCTTC.

The chain employs TRBV24-1 and TRBJ2-1, with 13 bases identical to TRBD2. J lost 9 bases, V lost 2 bases, and 6 bases had no gene match. The CDR3 consists of 16 residues. Germline CDR1 reads KGHDR; CDR2 reads SFDVKD. CDR3 loop: CATSDSGLAGVTEQFF. CDR3 coding DNA: TGTGCCACCAGTGATTCTGGACTAGCGGGAGTGACTGAGCAGTTCTTC.

V gene TRBV7-6 combines with J gene TRBJ1-2; D might be TRBD1 (5 bases). Trimming stripped 5 bases from V and 5 bases from J, with 6 bases between. Germline-derived CDR1 and CDR2 are SGHVS and FNYEAQ. This CDR3 has 11 residues. CDR3 nucleotides: TGTGCCAGCAGCCAGGGTTATGGCTACACCTTC. Residues: CASSQGYGYTF.

The gene calls are TRBV6-6 and TRBJ1-1; 8 positions agree with TRBD1. J gave up 1 base and V 5 bases, and 12 bases lay outside the gene matches. There are 17 residues in the CDR3. The germline CDR1 and CDR2 sequences are MNHNY and SVGAGI (reference sequence). CDR3 sequence: CASSRQTRGRPNTEAFF. DNA for the CDR3: TGTGCCAGCAGTCGACAGACCAGGGGGCGACCGAACACTGAAGCTTTCTTT.

This chain joins TRBV19 and TRBJ2-1, with 7 bases that match TRBD2. Looked up from germline, CDR1 is LNHDA and CDR2 is SQIVND (reference sequence). This CDR3 region has 16 residues. V lost 4 bases to trimming and J lost 0 bases; unmatched junction nucleotides: 6. The CDR3 DNA sequence: TGTGCCAGTAGTACCAAACTAGCGTCCTCCTACAATGAGCAGTTCTTC. Translating it yields CASSTKLASSYNEQFF.

This clone was recorded only once. This chain links TRBV3-1 (or the pseudogene TRBV3-2) with TRBJ1-1; D is possibly TRBD1 (5 bases). CDR3 length equals 14 residues. CDR1 and CDR2 (germline): LGHDT, YNNKEL (reference sequence). The germline V and J ends were trimmed by 2 bases and 1 base, with 8 bases remaining between them. This chain's CDR3 is CASSQNTGNTEAFF. The CDR3 DNA reads TGTGCCAGCAGCCAAAACACAGGGAACACTGAAGCTTTCTTT.

V gene TRBV7-9 combines with J gene TRBJ1-2; tentatively, D is TRBD1 (5 bases). The CDR3 has 14 amino acids. Trimming pared 2 bases from V and 7 bases from J, leaving 14 bases between. Germline-derived CDR1 and CDR2 are SEHNR and FQNEAQ (reference sequence). The CDR3 bases are TGTGCCAGCAGCTTACCAGGGCGGCCGTCTGGCTACACCTTC. Amino acid sequence: CASSLPGRPSGYTF.

This chain uses TRBV7-4 with TRBJ1-6; D unclear. This CDR3 region has 15 residues. From germline, CDR1 is SGHVT and CDR2 SQSDAQ. V was shortened by 9 bases and J by 0 bases, with 12 bases between the two germline ends. This chain's CDR3 is CARIPSGSYNSPLHF. CDR3 coding DNA: TGTGCCAGAATCCCCAGCGGCTCCTATAATTCACCCCTCCACTTT.

The CDR3: CASSQGQMNNEQFF. The CDR3 DNA reads as TGTGCCAGCAGCCAAGGACAGATGAACAATGAGCAGTTCTTC. The rearrangement links TRBV3-1 (or the pseudogene TRBV3-2) to TRBJ2-1, with D possibly being TRBD1 (5 bases). Germline values: CDR1 LGHDT, CDR2 YNNKEL (reference sequence). This CDR3 has 14 residues. Trimming took 1 base from V and 5 from J, leaving 9 bases between them.

The V gene is TRBV7-6, the J gene TRBJ1-1; 9 bases align to TRBD1. Trimming cost V 1 base and J 4 bases; bases outside gene matches: 4. CDR3 length: 15 residues. Germline V CDR1 and CDR2: SGHVS, FNYEAQ. CDR3 in amino acids: CASSLGGQGSTEAFF. The CDR3 nucleotides read TGTGCCAGCAGCTTAGGGGGACAGGGCAGCACTGAAGCTTTCTTT.

V usage is TRBV28 and J usage is TRBJ2-1; 7 positions agree with TRBD1. The CDR3 covers 15 residues. V lost 4 bases, J lost 5 bases, and 8 bases stayed unmatched. Germline V lookup: CDR1 MDHEN, CDR2 SYDVKM. CDR3 in DNA: TGTGCCAGCAGTTCGCCCCTGGGACAGCACAATGAGCAGTTCTTC. This codes for CASSSPLGQHNEQFF.

V is TRBV5-4 and J is TRBJ2-7, with 10 bases aligning to TRBD2. Germline values: CDR1 SGHNT, CDR2 YYREEE (reference sequence). The CDR3 has 13 amino acids. The V segment lost 0 bases and the J segment 6 bases; nucleotides outside the gene matches: 0. The CDR3 region is CASSLGLAGEQYV. CDR3 bases: TGTGCCAGCAGCTTGGGACTAGCGGGCGAGCAGTACGTC.

The CDR3 spells CASSLATGGPGLAGGLTYEQYF. The CDR3, as DNA: TGCGCCAGCAGCTTGGCTACAGGGGGACCGGGACTAGCGGGAGGTTTAACCTACGAGCAGTACTTC. The chain uses TRBV5-1 and TRBJ2-7; TRBD2 matches 15 bases. The CDR3 extends over 22 amino acids. Germline V gene sequence: CDR1 SGHRS, CDR2 YFSETQ. V dropped 0 bases and J dropped 2; count of bases not matched to a gene: 18.

The chain employs TRBV24-1 and TRBJ1-2; D is perhaps TRBD1 (5 bases). CDR1 and CDR2 from the germline V gene are KGHDR and SFDVKD. The germline V and J ends were trimmed by 4 bases and 3 bases, with 11 bases remaining between them. CDR3 length: 14 amino acids. CDR3 DNA sequence: TGTGCCACCAGTGACCGAGACAGCGACTATGGCTACACCTTC. Translation gives CATSDRDSDYGYTF.

The V gene is TRBV28, the J gene TRBJ1-5; the D gene is possibly TRBD1 (6 bases). CDR3 length: 14 amino acids. Germline V CDR1 and CDR2: MDHEN, SYDVKM. Trimming pared 1 base from V and 4 bases from J, leaving 8 bases between. This CDR3 reads CASSLYRANQPQHF. In nucleotides, the CDR3 is TGTGCCAGCAGTTTATACAGGGCGAATCAGCCCCAGCATTTT.

This clone was observed a single time. The V gene is TRBV11-2, the J gene TRBJ1-6; 7 positions match TRBD1. Germline V CDR1 and CDR2: SGHAT, FQNNGV. The CDR3 covers 16 residues. Trimming at V came to 5 bases and at J to 7 bases, leaving 11 bases not matched to a gene. The CDR3 is CASSQTGILNNSPLHF. CDR3 DNA: TGTGCCAGCAGCCAGACAGGGATCCTTAACAATTCACCCCTCCACTTT.

This clone was seen a single time. The V call is TRBV7-2, the J call TRBJ2-3; possible D gene TRBD2, 5 bases. CDR1 is SGHTA, CDR2 FQGNSA, per germline. This CDR3 is built from 13 residues. Trimming removed 4 bases at V and 7 bases at J, with 12 bases between. CDR3 region: CASSSGRVNTQYF. CDR3 bases: TGTGCCAGCAGCTCCGGGCGGGTAAATACGCAGTATTTT.

V gene TRBV9 combines with J gene TRBJ2-5; 8 bases line up with TRBD2. This CDR3 contains 14 residues. Losses at the gene ends were 2 bases for V and 2 bases for J; bases not matched to a gene: 2. Germline CDR1 reads SGDLS; CDR2 reads YYNGEE. CDR3 bases: TGTGCCAGCAGCGTGGGACTAGAGCAAGAGACCCAGTACTTC. This translates into CASSVGLEQETQYF.

The gene calls are TRBV28 and TRBJ2-2, with a weak D call TRBD1 (6 bases). Trimming left V 0 bases short and J 4 bases short, with 12 bases between. Germline V lookup: CDR1 MDHEN, CDR2 SYDVKM. This CDR3 has 16 residues. The CDR3 DNA follows: TGTGCCAGCAGTTTATGGGCTTCCAGGGGCACCGGGGAGCTGTTTTTT. This translates into CASSLWASRGTGELFF.

The chain employs TRBV5-4 and TRBJ1-1; TRBD1 matches 7 bases. V lost 2 bases to trimming and J lost 2 bases; unmatched junction nucleotides: 6. The germline V gene encodes CDR1 SGHNT and CDR2 YYREEE (reference sequence). The length of the CDR3 is 15 residues. The CDR3 spells CASSFQTGVNTEAFF. DNA of the CDR3: TGTGCCAGCAGCTTTCAAACAGGGGTTAACACTGAAGCTTTCTTT. Full variable domain (rest looked up from reference TRBV5-4 and TRBJ1-1): ETGVTQSPTHLIKTRGQQVTLRCSSQSGHNTVSWYQQALGQGPQFIFQYYREEENGRGNFPPRFSGLQFPNYSSELNVNALELDDSALYLCASSFQTGVNTEAFFGQGTRLTVV.

This chain connects TRBV15 to TRBJ2-7; tentatively, D is TRBD2 (5 bases). Germline V CDR1 and CDR2: LNHNV, YYDKDF (reference sequence). The V end lost 4 bases, the J end lost 3 bases, and 19 bases lay between the germline ends. The CDR3 is 16 amino acids. CDR3 protein: CATSIAPGTLRYEQYF. DNA of the CDR3: TGTGCCACCAGCATCGCGCCGGGAACCCTCCGCTACGAGCAGTACTTC.

The table lists this clone with a count of one. The genes are TRBV2 and TRBJ1-2; no clear D. Germline CDR1 reads SNHLY; CDR2 reads FYNNEI. The CDR3 extends over 12 amino acids. The CDR3 DNA reads as TGTGCTGCTTTGGCAAATATTTATGGCTACACCTTC. Amino acids: CAALANIYGYTF.